The 27 T cell receptor beta chains below all came from one sample that was sequenced in a study of T cells in Graves' hyperthyroidism and ophthalmopathy. Amplification of TCR beta CDR3 regions used RNA as the template. In the first-round RT-PCR of the TCR CDR3, the HTBI primer set was used. TCRdb fed the multiplex PCR reads into MiXCR, producing one record per CDR3 protein. The table records 550,000 to 850,000 distinct CDR3 sequences, 18% of them present only once. The sequenced sample consisted of blood. Source of these receptors: a woman between 45 and 60 years old with Graves' hyperthyroidism that later progressed to Graves' ophthalmopathy.

The V and J genes are TRBV2 and TRBJ2-1; D ambiguous. V lost 5 bases to trimming and J lost 7 bases, with 9 bases between them. The CDR3 has 12 amino acids. Germline V lookup: CDR1 SNHLY, CDR2 FYNNEI. The CDR3, as DNA: TGTGCCAGCAGTACGGGTGAAAATGAGCAGTTCTTC. This codes for CASSTGENEQFF.

CDR3: CASRPRAMNTEAFF. DNA for the CDR3: TGTGCCAGCAGGCCGAGGGCAATGAACACTGAAGCTTTCTTT. The V and J genes are TRBV6-1 and TRBJ1-1; D gene uncertain. CDR1 MNHNS and CDR2 SASEGT come from the germline V gene. Trimming removed 6 bases from V and 0 bases from J, with 11 bases in between. The CDR3 contains 14 residues.

The V and J genes are TRBV2 and TRBJ1-6, with TRBD1 as a possible D gene (5 bases). The V gene lost 3 bases and the J gene lost 5 bases, with 14 bases spanning the gap. Germline values: CDR1 SNHLY, CDR2 FYNNEI. This CDR3 contains 16 residues. CDR3 loop: CASSEKGIIDNSPLHF. CDR3 nucleotide sequence: TGTGCCAGCAGTGAGAAGGGGATTATAGATAATTCACCCCTCCACTTT. Complete variable domain (other parts from reference TRBV2 and TRBJ1-6): EPEVTQTPSHQVTQMGQEVILRCVPISNHLYFYWYRQILGQKVEFLVSFYNNEISEKSEIFDDQFSVERPDGSNFTLKIRSTKLEDSAMYFCASSEKGIIDNSPLHFGNGTRLTVT.

The chain links TRBV5-1 to TRBJ1-4; TRBD1 matches at 11 bases. Germline V gene lookup returns CDR1 SGHRS and CDR2 YFSETQ. The V segment lost 1 base and the J segment 7 bases; nucleotides outside the gene matches: 9. The CDR3 loop spans 17 amino acids. CDR3 sequence (DNA): TGCGCCAGCAGCTTGAACCCGCCGGGACAGGGGGTTGAAAAACTGTTTTTT. This codes for CASSLNPPGQGVEKLFF.

This clonotype was observed a handful of times. The chain has TRBV5-1 and TRBJ2-1; 9 nucleotides align to TRBD1. Germline V gene data show CDR1 as SGHRS and CDR2 as YFSETQ. V was pared by 3 bases and J by 4 bases, with 8 bases of the junction left unmatched. CDR3 length equals 16 residues. The CDR3 protein is CASSSSGTGSYNEQFF. CDR3 DNA: TGCGCCAGCAGCTCATCCGGGACAGGGAGTTACAATGAGCAGTTCTTC.

The chain carries TRBV29-1 and TRBJ2-7, with 7 bases that match TRBD2. V was clipped by 5 bases and J by 0 bases; unmatched bases: 7. Germline assignment: CDR1 SQVTM and CDR2 ANQGSEA. The CDR3 has 14 residues. CDR3: CSVPKAGYSYEQYF. The CDR3 DNA reads TGCAGCGTTCCCAAAGCGGGGTACTCCTACGAGCAGTACTTC.

The CDR3 nucleotides are TGTGCCAGTAGTCGACAGAAAACGGGGGTATATAGCAATCAGCCCCAGCATTTT. Encoded protein: CASSRQKTGVYSNQPQHF. This chain connects TRBV19 to TRBJ1-5; tentatively, D is TRBD1 (5 bases). The CDR3 contains 18 residues. Trimming took 5 bases from V and 0 from J, leaving 20 bases between them. Germline CDR1 reads LNHDA; CDR2 reads SQIVND (reference sequence).

This clonotype came up many times. The rearrangement links TRBV11-2 to TRBJ2-3; the match to TRBD2 covers 11 bases. The CDR3 is 17 amino acids. The J segment lost 0 bases and the V segment lost 2 bases, leaving 4 bases of the junction unmatched. Germline V gives CDR1 SGHAT, CDR2 FQNNGV. CDR3 sequence (DNA): TGTGCCAGCAGCTTACGAGGGACTAGCGGTAGCACAGATACGCAGTATTTT. Its protein product is CASSLRGTSGSTDTQYF.

The chain combines TRBV19 with TRBJ2-1, with 9 bases aligning to TRBD2. Germline lookup yields CDR1 LNHDA and CDR2 SQIVND (reference sequence). V gave up 1 base and J gave up 5 bases; unmatched junction bases: 6. The CDR3 contains 16 residues. The CDR3 DNA is TGTGCCAGTAGTATAGTAGGGCTAGCGGGAAACAATGAGCAGTTCTTC. Encoded protein: CASSIVGLAGNNEQFF.

This sequence joins TRBV9 and TRBJ2-1; a weak D match, TRBD1 (7 bases). V lost 0 bases to trimming and J lost 9 bases, with 13 bases between them. Germline loops: CDR1 SGDLS, CDR2 YYNGEE. The CDR3 sequence is 14 residues long. CDR3 region: CASSVGGGGLEQFF. In DNA form, the CDR3 reads TGTGCCAGCAGCGTAGGAGGAGGGGGCCTTGAGCAGTTCTTC.

This rearrangement joins TRBV6-5 to TRBJ2-1; tentatively, D is TRBD1 (6 bases). This CDR3 has 14 amino acids. Germline V gene lookup returns CDR1 MNHEY and CDR2 SVGAGI. V lost 0 bases and J lost 6, with 9 bases in between. The CDR3 is CASSYSYRANEQFF. CDR3 DNA sequence: TGTGCCAGCAGTTACTCGTACAGGGCCAATGAGCAGTTCTTC.

This clonotype was found many times. This rearrangement joins TRBV6-1 to TRBJ1-1, with a weak D call TRBD1 (5 bases). This CDR3 is 14 amino acids long. Trimming stripped 7 bases from V and 0 bases from J, with 12 bases between. Germline V gene sequence: CDR1 MNHNS, CDR2 SASEGT. The CDR3 DNA follows: TGTGCCAGCACCGGGGCCTCCATGAACACTGAAGCTTTCTTT. Translating gives CASTGASMNTEAFF.

This clonotype showed up many times. CDR3 sequence: CASSELAGGVTDTQYF. The CDR3 DNA reads TGTGCCAGCAGTGAACTCGCGGGGGGTGTCACAGATACGCAGTATTTT. V and J are TRBV6-1 and TRBJ2-3; 8 bases are shared with TRBD2. Losses at the gene ends were 2 bases for V and 2 bases for J; bases not matched to a gene: 6. This CDR3 is built from 16 residues. The V gene's germline CDR1 is MNHNS and CDR2 SASEGT.

The chain joins TRBV6-2 or TRBV6-3 to TRBJ2-7; 8 positions match TRBD2. Per germline, CDR1 MNHEY and CDR2 SVGEGT. V lost 6 bases to trimming and J lost 3 bases; unmatched junction nucleotides: 10. This CDR3 spans 15 amino acids. The CDR3 DNA follows: TGTGCCAGCAGCTATCTCGGGACTAGTGACTACGAGCAGTACTTC. Residues: CASSYLGTSDYEQYF.

V gene TRBV7-2 combines with J gene TRBJ2-7; D possibly corresponds to TRBD2 (5 bases). V dropped 4 bases and J dropped 3 bases, with 10 bases sitting between them. Germline V CDR1 and CDR2: SGHTA, FQGNSA. The CDR3 runs 13 residues. The CDR3 region is CASSSPGFYEQYF. The CDR3, as DNA: TGTGCCAGCAGCTCTCCGGGATTCTACGAGCAGTACTTC.

This clonotype occurred a few times. CDR3 in amino acids: CASSIRRGPYGYTF. CDR3 DNA: TGTGCCAGTAGTATAAGAAGGGGACCCTATGGCTACACCTTC. The chain recombines TRBV19 with TRBJ1-2; a possible D gene is TRBD1 (5 bases). The CDR3 runs 14 residues. The V gene lost 2 bases and the J gene lost 4 bases, with 11 bases spanning the gap. In germline, CDR1 is LNHDA, CDR2 SQIVND (reference sequence).

V and J are TRBV24-1 and TRBJ2-2; the match to TRBD1 covers 9 bases. V was pared by 7 bases and J by 4 bases, with 6 bases of the junction left unmatched. From germline, CDR1 is KGHDR and CDR2 SFDVKD. The CDR3 runs to 15 residues. The CDR3, as DNA: TGTGCCACCAGCGAGACAGGGGGAGCCACCGGGGAGCTGTTTTTT. Encoded protein: CATSETGGATGELFF.

This clonotype was seen a handful of times. The DNA for the CDR3 is TGTGCCAGCAGCGTAGGAGGGACGAGCAATCAGCCCCAGCATTTT. Amino acid sequence: CASSVGGTSNQPQHF. The V call is TRBV9, the J call TRBJ1-5, with D tentatively TRBD1 (5 bases). Germline V lookup: CDR1 SGDLS, CDR2 YYNGEE. The CDR3 covers 15 residues. V dropped 0 bases and J dropped 1 base, with 8 bases sitting between them.

This clonotype was recorded many times. This sequence joins TRBV7-8 and TRBJ1-6; 7 bases fit TRBD1. The CDR3 length is 16 residues. Germline V CDR1 and CDR2: SGHVS, FQNEAQ. The V segment lost 5 bases and the J segment 8 bases; nucleotides outside the gene matches: 12. As DNA, the CDR3 is TGTGCCAGCAGCCGCCTAGGGCAGGGGGACTATTCACCCCTCCACTTT. It yields the protein CASSRLGQGDYSPLHF.

This clonotype was seen once. J is TRBJ2-2 and V is TRBV24-1; TRBD1 might be the D (6 bases). The V end was cut by 4 bases, the J end by 6 bases, with 20 bases between. Germline loops: CDR1 KGHDR, CDR2 SFDVKD. CDR3 length: 17 residues. DNA for the CDR3: TGTGCCACCAGTGACCCATTATCGGGACCAGGGGCCGGGGAGCTGTTTTTT. It is translated as CATSDPLSGPGAGELFF.

This chain joins TRBV5-6 and TRBJ1-2, with D possibly matching TRBD1 (5 bases). There are 15 residues in the CDR3. The V gene's germline CDR1 is SGHDT and CDR2 YYEEEE. Trimming removed 0 bases from V and 4 bases from J, with 13 bases in between. The chain's CDR3 is CASSLADQGAYGYTF. The CDR3 nucleotides read TGTGCCAGCAGCTTGGCCGACCAGGGAGCCTATGGCTACACCTTC. The whole variable domain, filled in from reference TRBV5-6 and TRBJ1-2, reads DAGVTQSPTHLIKTRGQQVTLRCSPKSGHDTVSWYQQALGQGPQFIFQYYEEEERQRGNFPDRFSGHQFPNYSSELNVNALLLGDSALYLCASSLADQGAYGYTFGSGTRLTVV.

This clonotype was counted many times. This chain connects TRBV30 to TRBJ2-3; 9 bases align to TRBD1. The germline V gene encodes CDR1 GTSNPN and CDR2 SVGIG (reference sequence). The CDR3 consists of 14 residues. The junction had 11 bases not matched to a gene; V was cut back by 8 bases and J by 5 bases. CDR3: CARKPGQGGDTQYF. DNA for the CDR3: TGTGCCCGCAAGCCGGGACAGGGTGGAGATACGCAGTATTTT.

The rearrangement links TRBV2 to TRBJ1-1, with 7 bases aligning to TRBD1. With V trimmed by 5 bases and J by 10 bases, 13 bases remained unmatched. The CDR3 has 14 residues. Germline-derived CDR1 and CDR2 are SNHLY and FYNNEI. The CDR3 here is CASSPRTGVPGAFF. The CDR3 nucleotides read TGTGCCAGCAGTCCCAGAACAGGGGTACCTGGAGCTTTCTTT. The full variable domain, with the rest looked up from reference TRBV2 and TRBJ1-1, is EPEVTQTPSHQVTQMGQEVILRCVPISNHLYFYWYRQILGQKVEFLVSFYNNEISEKSEIFDDQFSVERPDGSNFTLKIRSTKLEDSAMYFCASSPRTGVPGAFFGQGTRLTVV.

This clonotype was picked up a small number of times. The CDR3 region is CASSVGQPGGYTF. The CDR3 nucleotides are TGTGCCAGCAGCGTCGGACAACCTGGGGGCTACACCTTC. The rearrangement links TRBV5-6 to TRBJ1-2; TRBD1 might be the D (5 bases). Trimming removed 4 bases at V and 8 bases at J, with 15 bases between. The CDR3 has 13 residues. CDR1 is SGHDT and CDR2 is YYEEEE in the germline V gene.

This clonotype was observed a few times. The chain links TRBV24-1 to TRBJ2-2; D perhaps matches TRBD1 (6 bases). Trimming left V 1 base short and J 1 base short, with 9 bases between. CDR1 KGHDR and CDR2 SFDVKD come from the germline V gene. The CDR3 is made up of 16 amino acids. CDR3: CATSDLRDKNTGELFF. The CDR3 DNA reads as TGTGCCACCAGTGATTTAAGGGACAAGAACACCGGGGAGCTGTTTTTT.

The J gene is TRBJ1-2, the V gene TRBV5-6; D gene unclear. The germline V and J ends were trimmed by 5 bases and 4 bases, with 15 bases remaining between them. The CDR3 length is 14 residues. Germline V gene sequence: CDR1 SGHDT, CDR2 YYEEEE. This CDR3 is CASSSGTSVYGYTF. For the CDR3, the DNA is TGTGCCAGCAGTTCAGGAACAAGCGTCTATGGCTACACCTTC.

This clonotype was observed at least ten times. This chain connects TRBV2 to TRBJ2-1, with 9 bases lining up with TRBD1. J was trimmed by 8 bases and V by 3 bases; bases with no gene match: 5. Germline V lookup: CDR1 SNHLY, CDR2 FYNNEI. This CDR3 has 14 residues. The CDR3 nucleotides read TGTGCCAGCAGTGATTGGACAGGGGTCTATGAGCAGTTCTTC. Translation gives CASSDWTGVYEQFF.